This is a list of T cell receptor beta chains from one sample in a study of T-cell reconstitution after alpha-beta-depleted transplantation in children. TCRdb passed the PCR reads through MiXCR, listing each CDR3 protein once. The sample shows around 680,000 distinct CDR3 sequences, approximately 17% of them seen only once. Material: PBMCs from the stem cell graft donor, obtained from the stem cell graft. These receptors were obtained from a human donor who donated a stem cell graft to a child with acute myeloid leukemia. Each CDR3 is given with its conserved first and last residue. The order of the fields is clone size, D gene, J gene, V gene, CDR3 DNA, CDR3 protein. D genes are given only for firm matches. Not all rows give a size; the values are once, few, many and, for expanded clones, a class.

many,NA,TRBJ2-2,TRBV29-1,TGCAGCGTTGGGGCGAGGGACACCGGGGAGCTGTTTTTT,CSVGARDTGELFF
many,NA,TRBJ2-1,TRBV20-1,TGCAGTGCTAGACCACGTGGGTACGAGCAGTTCTTC,CSARPRGYEQFF
once,NA,TRBJ1-5,TRBV20-1,TGCAGTGCTACAGGACAGTCTTTCGGTCAGCCCCAGCATTTT,CSATGQSFGQPQHF
NA,TRBD2,TRBJ2-5,TRBV6-4,TGTGCCAGCAGTGCCCCAGAACTAGCGGGGCTATCCCAAGAGACCCAGTACTTC,CASSAPELAGLSQETQYF
NA,NA,TRBJ2-7,TRBV4-3,TGCGCCAGCAGCCAAGTCGCATCGAGCTCCTACGAGCAGTACTTC,CASSQVASSSYEQYF
few,TRBD1,TRBJ2-2,TRBV24-1,TGTGCCACCAGTGTTTCCGGGACAGCGAACACCGGGGAGCTGTTTTTT,CATSVSGTANTGELFF
few,TRBD1,TRBJ1-6,TRBV6-1,TGTGCCAGCACCTTAGACAGGGACAGCAATTCACCCCTCCACTTT,CASTLDRDSNSPLHF
few,NA,TRBJ1-1,TRBV5-1,TGCGCCAGCAGCTTGGCCACCGGGCTTACTGAAGCTTTCTTT,CASSLATGLTEAFF
NA,TRBD1,TRBJ1-2,TRBV4-1,TGCGCCAGCAGCCAAGAATCCGGGACAGTCTACTTCTATGGCTACACCTTC,CASSQESGTVYFYGYTF
many,NA,TRBJ2-5,TRBV5-6,TGTGCCAGCAGTTCCGCTCGGGTGGTTGAGACCCAGTACTTC,CASSSARVVETQYF
NA,NA,TRBJ2-7,TRBV25-1,TGTGCCAGCAGGGGAAGTAAGAGCTCCTACGAGCAGTACTTC,CASRGSKSSYEQYF
many,TRBD1,TRBJ1-4,TRBV20-1,TGCAGTGCGAGGCGGACAGGCCCGAATGAAAAACTGTTTTTT,CSARRTGPNEKLFF
many,TRBD2,TRBJ2-3,TRBV20-1,TGCAGTGCTAGTGCTCTAGCGGGGGGGTTGGCAGATACGCAGTATTTT,CSASALAGGLADTQYF
few,NA,TRBJ2-1,TRBV14,TGTGCCAGCAGTCTTACGCGGGATCCTTACAATGAGCAGTTCTTC,CASSLTRDPYNEQFF
many,NA,TRBJ1-3,TRBV6-5,TGTGCCAGCAGTTATAAGAAGGGGAGCTCTGGAAACACCATATATTTT,CASSYKKGSSGNTIYF
few,NA,TRBJ1-5,TRBV12-3/TRBV12-4,TGTGCCAGCAGTTTGAAAGGGGACCAGCCCCAGCATTTT,CASSLKGDQPQHF
many,TRBD2,TRBJ2-3,TRBV29-1,TGCAGCGTCGCACTAGCGGTACTTACGCAGTATTTT,CSVALAVLTQYF
NA,TRBD2,TRBJ2-1,TRBV29-1,TGCAGCGCCGAGCGGGGGGGCCGAGGTAATGAGCAGTTCTTC,CSAERGGRGNEQFF
few,TRBD2,TRBJ2-3,TRBV20-1,TGCAGTGCTAGAACCCCGGGACTAGCGGCCACAGATACGCAGTATTTT,CSARTPGLAATDTQYF
many,NA,TRBJ1-1,TRBV20-1,TGCAGTGCTAGTTCGGGACAACTGAACACTGAAGCTTTCTTT,CSASSGQLNTEAFF
many,NA,TRBJ2-7,TRBV4-3,TGCGCCAGCAGCCAAGCCCGGGACCAAGACTACGAGCAGTACTTC,CASSQARDQDYEQYF
many,TRBD1,TRBJ2-3,TRBV6-5,TGTGCCAGCAGTTTTCGGACAGGGACAGATACGCAGTATTTT,CASSFRTGTDTQYF
many,NA,TRBJ1-4,TRBV20-1,TGCAGTGCCAGACCGGGAGGGACTAATGAAAAACTGTTTTTT,CSARPGGTNEKLFF
many,TRBD1,TRBJ1-2,TRBV20-1,TGCAGTTCTTCCCCTGGACAGGGAGAAGGCTACACCTTC,CSSSPGQGEGYTF
many,NA,TRBJ1-4,TRBV6-5,TGTGCCAGCAGTTACACAGTGACTAATGAAAAACTGTTTTTT,CASSYTVTNEKLFF
few,NA,TRBJ2-1,TRBV7-9,TGTGCCAGCAGCTTACTGCTAGGAAATGAGCAGTTCTTC,CASSLLLGNEQFF
few,TRBD1,TRBJ2-7,TRBV29-1,TGCAGCGTGTGGACAGGGAGTCAACACGAGCAGTACTTC,CSVWTGSQHEQYF
few,NA,TRBJ2-2,TRBV29-1,TGCAGCGTTGAAGATAAAACAGGGCCCGGGGAGCTGTTTTTT,CSVEDKTGPGELFF
many,NA,TRBJ1-5,TRBV20-1,TGCAGTGCTAGAACGGTGGGCAATCAGCCCCAGCATTTT,CSARTVGNQPQHF
NA,NA,TRBJ2-1,TRBV4-3,TGCGCCAGCAGCTTACTGGGGGTGGGGGGCGCCAATGAGCAGTTCTTC,CASSLLGVGGANEQFF
few,TRBD2,TRBJ2-7,TRBV7-2,TGTGCCAGCAGCCTAGCGGGGGGCGCCGGAGTCGGCGAGCAGTACTTC,CASSLAGGAGVGEQYF